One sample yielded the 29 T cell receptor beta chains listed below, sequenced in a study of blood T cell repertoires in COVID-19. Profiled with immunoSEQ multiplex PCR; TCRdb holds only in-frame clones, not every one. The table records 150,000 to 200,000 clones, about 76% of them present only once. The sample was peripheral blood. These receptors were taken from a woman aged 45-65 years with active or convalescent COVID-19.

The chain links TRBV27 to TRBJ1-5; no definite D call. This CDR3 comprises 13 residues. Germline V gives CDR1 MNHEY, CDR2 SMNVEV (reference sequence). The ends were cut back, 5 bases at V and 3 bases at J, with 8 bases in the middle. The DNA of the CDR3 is TGTGCCAGCAGTCACAGCCTCAATCAGCCCCAGCATTTT. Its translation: CASSHSLNQPQHF.

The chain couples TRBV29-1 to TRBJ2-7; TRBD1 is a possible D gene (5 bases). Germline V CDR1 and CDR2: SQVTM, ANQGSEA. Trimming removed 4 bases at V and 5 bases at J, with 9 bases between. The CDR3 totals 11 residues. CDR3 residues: CSVVEGDEQYF. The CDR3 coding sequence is TGCAGCGTTGTTGAAGGGGACGAGCAGTACTTC.

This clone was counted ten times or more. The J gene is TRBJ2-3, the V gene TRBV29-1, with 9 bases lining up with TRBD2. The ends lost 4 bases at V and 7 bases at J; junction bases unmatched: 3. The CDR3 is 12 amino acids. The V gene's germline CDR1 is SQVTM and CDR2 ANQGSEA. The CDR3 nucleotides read TGCAGCGTTGTCCCTAGCGGGAATACGCAGTATTTT. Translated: CSVVPSGNTQYF.

CDR3 nucleotide sequence: TGCAGCGTCTCAAACGGGGATCATCAGCCCCAGCATTTT. It codes for CSVSNGDHQPQHF. V usage is TRBV29-1 and J usage is TRBJ1-5; D call uncertain. The CDR3 spans 13 residues. V shed 6 bases and J shed 5 bases, with 14 bases lying between them. Germline CDR1 is SQVTM and CDR2 is ANQGSEA.

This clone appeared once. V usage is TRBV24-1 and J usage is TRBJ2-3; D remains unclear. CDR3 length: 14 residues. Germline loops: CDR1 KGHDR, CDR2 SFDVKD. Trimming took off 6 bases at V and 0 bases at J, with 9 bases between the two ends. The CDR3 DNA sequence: TGTGCCACCAGTTCGTACAAGAGCACAGATACGCAGTATTTT. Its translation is CATSSYKSTDTQYF.

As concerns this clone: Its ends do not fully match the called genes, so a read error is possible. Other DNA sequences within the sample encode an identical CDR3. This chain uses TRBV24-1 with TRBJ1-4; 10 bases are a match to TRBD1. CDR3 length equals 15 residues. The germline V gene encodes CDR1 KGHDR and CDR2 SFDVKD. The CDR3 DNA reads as TGTGCCACTAGTGATGGGGACAGGGGTAATGAAAAACTGTTTTTT. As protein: CATSDGDRGNEKLFF.

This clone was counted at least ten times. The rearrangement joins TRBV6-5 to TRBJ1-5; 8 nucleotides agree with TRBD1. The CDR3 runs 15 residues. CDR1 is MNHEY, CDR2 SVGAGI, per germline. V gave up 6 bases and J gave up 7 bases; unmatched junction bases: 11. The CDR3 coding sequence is TGTGCCAGCAGGCAGGGGGCGCGAGCGGAGCAGCCCCAGCATTTT. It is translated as CASRQGARAEQPQHF.

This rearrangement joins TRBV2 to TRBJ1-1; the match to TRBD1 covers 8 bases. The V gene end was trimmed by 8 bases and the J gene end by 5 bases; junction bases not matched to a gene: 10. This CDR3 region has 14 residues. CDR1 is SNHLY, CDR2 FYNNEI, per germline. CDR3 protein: CASSRQGAKTEAFF. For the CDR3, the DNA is TGTGCCAGCTCTCGCCAGGGGGCGAAAACTGAAGCTTTCTTT.

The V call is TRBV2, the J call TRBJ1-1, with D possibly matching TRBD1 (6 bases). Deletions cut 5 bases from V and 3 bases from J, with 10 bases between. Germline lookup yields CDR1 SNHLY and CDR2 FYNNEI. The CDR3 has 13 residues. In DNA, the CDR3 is TGTGCCAGCAGTAACAGGGCGGACACTGAAGCTTTCTTT. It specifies CASSNRADTEAFF.

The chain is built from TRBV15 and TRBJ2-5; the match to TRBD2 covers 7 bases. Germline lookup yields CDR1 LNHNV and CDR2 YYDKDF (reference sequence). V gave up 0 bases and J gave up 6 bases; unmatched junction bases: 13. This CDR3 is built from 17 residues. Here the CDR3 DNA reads TGTGCCACCAGCAGAGATGCGGGAGCGGGGAAAGGAAAGACCCAGTACTTC. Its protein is CATSRDAGAGKGKTQYF. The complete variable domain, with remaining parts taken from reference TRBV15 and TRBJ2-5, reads DAMVIQNPRYQVTQFGKPVTLSCSQTLNHNVMYWYQQKSSQAPKLLFHYYDKDFNNEADTPDNFQSRRPNTSFCFLDIRSPGLGDTAMYLCATSRDAGAGKGKTQYFGPGTRLLVL.

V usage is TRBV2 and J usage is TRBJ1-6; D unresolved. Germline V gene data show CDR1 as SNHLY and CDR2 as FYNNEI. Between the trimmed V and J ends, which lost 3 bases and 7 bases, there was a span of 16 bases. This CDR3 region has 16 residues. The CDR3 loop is CASSDGTSSRNSPLHF. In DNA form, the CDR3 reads TGTGCCAGCAGTGACGGCACATCTTCGAGGAATTCACCCCTCCACTTT.

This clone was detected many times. The CDR3 DNA reads as TGTGCCAGTAGTACACGACAGGGAACGGCTTTCTTT. Translating it yields CASSTRQGTAFF. This chain joins TRBV19 and TRBJ1-1; 7 bases agree with TRBD1. The germline V gene encodes CDR1 LNHDA and CDR2 SQIVND (reference sequence). V shed 4 bases and J 11 bases; nucleotides not matched to a gene: 7. The length of the CDR3 is 12 residues.

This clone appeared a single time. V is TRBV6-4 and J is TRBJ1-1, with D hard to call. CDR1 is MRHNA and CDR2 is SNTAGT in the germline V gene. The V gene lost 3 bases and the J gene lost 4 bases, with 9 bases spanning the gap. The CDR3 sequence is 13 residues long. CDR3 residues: CASSDTGTTEAFF. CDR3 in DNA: TGTGCCAGCAGTGATACGGGAACCACTGAAGCTTTCTTT.

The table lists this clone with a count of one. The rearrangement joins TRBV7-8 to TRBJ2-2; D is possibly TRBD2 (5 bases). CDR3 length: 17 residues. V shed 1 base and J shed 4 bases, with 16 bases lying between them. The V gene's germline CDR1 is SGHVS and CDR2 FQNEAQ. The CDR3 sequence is CASSLGFGGSGTGELFF. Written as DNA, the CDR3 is TGTGCCAGCAGCTTAGGTTTTGGTGGGAGTGGCACCGGGGAGCTGTTTTTT.

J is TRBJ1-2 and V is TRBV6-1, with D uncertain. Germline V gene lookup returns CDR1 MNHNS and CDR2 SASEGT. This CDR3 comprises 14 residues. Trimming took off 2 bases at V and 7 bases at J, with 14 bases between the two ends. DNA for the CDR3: TGTGCCAGCAGTGAACCCCTGGCAGGCTCTGGCTACACCTTC. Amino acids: CASSEPLAGSGYTF.

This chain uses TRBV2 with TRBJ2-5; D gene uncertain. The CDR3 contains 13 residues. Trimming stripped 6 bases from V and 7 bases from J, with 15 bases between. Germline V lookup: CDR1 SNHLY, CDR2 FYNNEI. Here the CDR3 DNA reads TGTGCCAGCAGCCGGCTACCCTCGGGGACCCAGTACTTC. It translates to CASSRLPSGTQYF.

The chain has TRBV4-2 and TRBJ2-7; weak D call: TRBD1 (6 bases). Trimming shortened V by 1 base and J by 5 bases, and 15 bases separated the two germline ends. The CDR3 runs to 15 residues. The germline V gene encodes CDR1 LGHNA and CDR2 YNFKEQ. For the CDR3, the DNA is TGTGCCAGCAGCCAAGCAGGGGTAGTGGGTCACGAGCAGTACTTC. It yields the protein CASSQAGVVGHEQYF.

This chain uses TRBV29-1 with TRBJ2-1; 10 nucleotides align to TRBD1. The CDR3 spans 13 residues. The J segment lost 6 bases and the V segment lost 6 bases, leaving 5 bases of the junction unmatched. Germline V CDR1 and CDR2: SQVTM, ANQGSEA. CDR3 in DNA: TGCAGCGTGTGGACAGGGGGGGGCAATGAGCAGTTCTTC. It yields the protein CSVWTGGGNEQFF.

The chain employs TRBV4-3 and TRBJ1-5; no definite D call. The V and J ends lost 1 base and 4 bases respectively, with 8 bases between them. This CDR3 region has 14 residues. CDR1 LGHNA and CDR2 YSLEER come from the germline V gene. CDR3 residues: CASSQVSGNQPQHF. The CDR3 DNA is TGCGCCAGCAGCCAAGTGTCGGGAAATCAGCCCCAGCATTTT.

CDR3 nucleotides: TGTGCCAGCAGCAGATGGACAGGAAGCTCTGGGGCCAACGTCCTGACTTTC. It yields the protein CASSRWTGSSGANVLTF. This sequence joins TRBV7-2 and TRBJ2-6; 7 bases map to TRBD1. Germline V CDR1 and CDR2: SGHTA, FQGNSA. Losses at the gene ends were 5 bases for V and 0 bases for J; bases not matched to a gene: 7. This CDR3 has 17 amino acids.

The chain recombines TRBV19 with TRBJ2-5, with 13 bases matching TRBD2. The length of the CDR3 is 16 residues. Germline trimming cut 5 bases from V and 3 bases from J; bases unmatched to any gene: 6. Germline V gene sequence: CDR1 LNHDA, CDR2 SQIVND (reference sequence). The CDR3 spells CASSHRTSGRKETQYF. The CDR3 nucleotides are TGTGCCAGTAGTCATAGGACTAGCGGGAGAAAAGAGACCCAGTACTTC.

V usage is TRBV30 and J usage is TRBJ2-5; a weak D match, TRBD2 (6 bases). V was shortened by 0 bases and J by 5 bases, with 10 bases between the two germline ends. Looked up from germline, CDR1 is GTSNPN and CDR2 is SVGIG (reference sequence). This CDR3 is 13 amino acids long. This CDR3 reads CAWSVGTLETQYF. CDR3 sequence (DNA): TGTGCCTGGAGTGTGGGGACTTTGGAGACCCAGTACTTC.

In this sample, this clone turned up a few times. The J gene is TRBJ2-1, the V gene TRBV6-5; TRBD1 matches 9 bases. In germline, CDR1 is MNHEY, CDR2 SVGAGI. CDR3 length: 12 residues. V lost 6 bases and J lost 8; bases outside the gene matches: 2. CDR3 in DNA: TGTGCCAGCAGCGGACAGGGGTATGAGCAGTTCTTC. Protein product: CASSGQGYEQFF.

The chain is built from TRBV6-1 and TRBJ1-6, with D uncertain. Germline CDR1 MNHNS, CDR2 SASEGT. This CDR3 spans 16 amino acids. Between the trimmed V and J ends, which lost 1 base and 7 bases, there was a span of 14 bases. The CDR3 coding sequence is TGTGCCAGCAGTGAAGGGGTCGGCAGGCCCAATTCACCCCTCCACTTT. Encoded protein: CASSEGVGRPNSPLHF.

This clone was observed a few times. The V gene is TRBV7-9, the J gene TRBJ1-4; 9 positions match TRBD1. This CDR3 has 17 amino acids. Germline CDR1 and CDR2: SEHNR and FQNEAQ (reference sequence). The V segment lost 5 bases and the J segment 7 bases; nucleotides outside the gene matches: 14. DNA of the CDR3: TGTGCCAGCAGCCCGGGACAGGGAATTGGTTGGGGTGAAAAACTGTTTTTT. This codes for CASSPGQGIGWGEKLFF. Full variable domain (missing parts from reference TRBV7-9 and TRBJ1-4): DTGVSQNPRHKITKRGQNVTFRCDPISEHNRLYWYRQTLGQGPEFLTYFQNEAQLEKSRLLSDRFSAERPKGSFSTLEIQRTEQGDSAMYLCASSPGQGIGWGEKLFFGSGTQLSVL.

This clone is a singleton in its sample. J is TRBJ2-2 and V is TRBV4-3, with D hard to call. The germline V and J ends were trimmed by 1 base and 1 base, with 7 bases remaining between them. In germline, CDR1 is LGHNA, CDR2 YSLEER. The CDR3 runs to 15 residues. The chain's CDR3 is CASSQGWQNTGELFF. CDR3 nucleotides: TGCGCCAGCAGCCAAGGGTGGCAGAACACCGGGGAGCTGTTTTTT.

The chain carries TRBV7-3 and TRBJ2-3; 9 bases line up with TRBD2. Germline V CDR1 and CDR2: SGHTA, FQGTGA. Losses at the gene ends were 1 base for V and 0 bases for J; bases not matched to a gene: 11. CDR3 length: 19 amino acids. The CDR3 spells CASSLKLAGARASTDTQYF. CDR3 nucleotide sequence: TGTGCCAGCAGCTTAAAGTTAGCGGGGGCCCGTGCTAGCACAGATACGCAGTATTTT.

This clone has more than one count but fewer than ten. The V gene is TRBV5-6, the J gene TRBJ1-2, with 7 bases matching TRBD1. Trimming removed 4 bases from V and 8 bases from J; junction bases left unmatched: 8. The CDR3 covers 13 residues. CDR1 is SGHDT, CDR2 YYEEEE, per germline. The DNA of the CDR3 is TGTGCCAGCAGCCCCCCGACAGGGTTGGGCTACACCTTC. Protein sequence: CASSPPTGLGYTF.

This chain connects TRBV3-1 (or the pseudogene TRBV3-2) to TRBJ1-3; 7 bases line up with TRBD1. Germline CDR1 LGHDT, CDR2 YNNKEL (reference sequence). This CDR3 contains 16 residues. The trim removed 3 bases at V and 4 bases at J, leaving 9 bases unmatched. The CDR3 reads CASSQTGRSRGNTIYF. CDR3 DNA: TGTGCCAGCAGCCAGACAGGGAGGTCCAGGGGAAACACCATATATTTT.